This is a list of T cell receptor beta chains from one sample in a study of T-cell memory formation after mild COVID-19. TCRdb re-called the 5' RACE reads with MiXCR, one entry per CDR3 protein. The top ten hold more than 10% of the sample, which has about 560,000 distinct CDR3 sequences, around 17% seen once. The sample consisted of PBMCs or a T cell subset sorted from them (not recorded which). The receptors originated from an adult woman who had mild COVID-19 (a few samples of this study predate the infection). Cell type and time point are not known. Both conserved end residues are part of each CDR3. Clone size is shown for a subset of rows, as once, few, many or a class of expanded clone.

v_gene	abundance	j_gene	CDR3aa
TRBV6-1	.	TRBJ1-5	CASATDSNQPQHF
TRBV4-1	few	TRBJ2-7	CASSQVRVYEQYF
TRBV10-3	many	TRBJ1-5	CAISASVDSNQPQHF
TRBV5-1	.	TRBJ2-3	CASSLAGLAGGEDTQYF
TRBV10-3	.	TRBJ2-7	CAINAVEADEQYF
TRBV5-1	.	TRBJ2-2	CASRSRSGNTGELFF
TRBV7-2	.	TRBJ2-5	CASSFGGEGETQYF
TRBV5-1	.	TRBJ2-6	CASSGTALSGANVLTF
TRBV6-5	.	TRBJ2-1	CASSYSGTGLNEQFF
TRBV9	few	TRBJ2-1	CASSPGQGLKAGQFF
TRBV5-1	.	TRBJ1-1	CASSPRDRENTEAFF
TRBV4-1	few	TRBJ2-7	CASSNGQGTHEQYF
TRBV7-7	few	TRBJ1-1	CASSLLPDTEAFF
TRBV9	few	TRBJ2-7	CASSMGGRDEQYF
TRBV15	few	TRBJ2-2	CAASGSGSDNTGELFF
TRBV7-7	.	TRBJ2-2	CASRAPDRESGELFF
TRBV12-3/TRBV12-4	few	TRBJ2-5	CASSLVSGGETQYF
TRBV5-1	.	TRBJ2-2	CASKGLAGNTGELFF
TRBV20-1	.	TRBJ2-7	CSARARLALSHEQYF
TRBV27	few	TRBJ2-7	CASRGRGVGEQYF
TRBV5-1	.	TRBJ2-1	CASSPDTSYNEQFF
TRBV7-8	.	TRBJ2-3	CASSSAGGASYTQYF
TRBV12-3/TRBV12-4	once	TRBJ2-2	CASSFGLRSGVHGELFF
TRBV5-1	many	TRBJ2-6	CASSLYAKGANVLTF
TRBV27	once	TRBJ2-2	CASTRPGVEGNTGELFF
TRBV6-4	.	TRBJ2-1	CASSDSKLAGGSYNEQFF